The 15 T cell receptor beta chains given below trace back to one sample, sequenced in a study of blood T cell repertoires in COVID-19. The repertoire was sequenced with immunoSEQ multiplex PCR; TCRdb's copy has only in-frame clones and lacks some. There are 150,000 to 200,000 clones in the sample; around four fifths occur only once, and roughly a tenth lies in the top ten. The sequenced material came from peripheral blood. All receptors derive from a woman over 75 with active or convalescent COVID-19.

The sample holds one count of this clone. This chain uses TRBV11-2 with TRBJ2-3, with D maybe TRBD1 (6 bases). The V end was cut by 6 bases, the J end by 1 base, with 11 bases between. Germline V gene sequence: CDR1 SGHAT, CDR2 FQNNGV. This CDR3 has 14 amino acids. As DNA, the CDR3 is TGTGCCAGCAGAGTCAGACAGGGCACAGATACGCAGTATTTT. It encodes CASRVRQGTDTQYF.

In DNA, the CDR3 is TGTGCTAGTGCCCGCTCTGGGGCCAACGTCCTGACTTTC. As protein: CASARSGANVLTF. The V call is TRBV12-5, the J call TRBJ2-6; D is uncertain. V lost 7 bases and J lost 0, with 4 bases in between. CDR3 size: 13 residues. Germline V gene sequence: CDR1 LGHNT, CDR2 FRNRAP.

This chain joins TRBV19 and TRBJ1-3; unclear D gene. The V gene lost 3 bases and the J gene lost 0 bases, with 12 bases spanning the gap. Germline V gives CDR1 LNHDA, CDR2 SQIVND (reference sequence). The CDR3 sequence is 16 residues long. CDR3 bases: TGTGCCAGTAGTATTATGCTCCGGGGCTCTGGAAACACCATATATTTT. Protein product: CASSIMLRGSGNTIYF.

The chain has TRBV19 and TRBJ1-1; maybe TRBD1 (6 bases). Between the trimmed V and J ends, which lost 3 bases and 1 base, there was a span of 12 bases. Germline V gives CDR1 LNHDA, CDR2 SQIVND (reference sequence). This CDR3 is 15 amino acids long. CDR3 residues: CASSIPDSQNTEAFF. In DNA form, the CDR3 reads TGTGCCAGTAGTATCCCGGACAGCCAGAACACTGAAGCTTTCTTT.

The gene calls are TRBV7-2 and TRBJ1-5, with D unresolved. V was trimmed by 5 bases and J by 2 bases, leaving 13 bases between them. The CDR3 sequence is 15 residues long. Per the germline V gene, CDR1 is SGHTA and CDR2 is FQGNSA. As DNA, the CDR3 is TGTGCCAGCAGCCCGACACCCGGGGGCAATCAGCCCCAGCATTTT. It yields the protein CASSPTPGGNQPQHF.

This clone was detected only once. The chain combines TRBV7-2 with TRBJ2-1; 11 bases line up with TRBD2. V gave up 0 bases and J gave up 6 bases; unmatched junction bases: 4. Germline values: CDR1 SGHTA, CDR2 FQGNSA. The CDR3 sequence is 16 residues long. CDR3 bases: TGTGCCAGCAGCTTAGCGCGGCTAGCGGGGGGCAATGAGCAGTTCTTC. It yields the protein CASSLARLAGGNEQFF.

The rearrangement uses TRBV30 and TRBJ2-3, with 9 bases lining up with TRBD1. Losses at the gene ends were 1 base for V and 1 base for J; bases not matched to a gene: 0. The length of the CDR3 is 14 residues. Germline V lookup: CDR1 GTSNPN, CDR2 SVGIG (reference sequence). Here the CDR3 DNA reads TGTGCCTGGAGTGGGACAGGGGGCACAGATACGCAGTATTTT. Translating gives CAWSGTGGTDTQYF.

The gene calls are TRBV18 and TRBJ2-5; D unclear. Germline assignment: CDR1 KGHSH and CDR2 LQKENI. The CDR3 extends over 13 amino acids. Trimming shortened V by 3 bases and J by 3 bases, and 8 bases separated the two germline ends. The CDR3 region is CASSPGVKETQYF. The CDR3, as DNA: TGTGCCAGCTCACCGGGCGTGAAAGAGACCCAGTACTTC.

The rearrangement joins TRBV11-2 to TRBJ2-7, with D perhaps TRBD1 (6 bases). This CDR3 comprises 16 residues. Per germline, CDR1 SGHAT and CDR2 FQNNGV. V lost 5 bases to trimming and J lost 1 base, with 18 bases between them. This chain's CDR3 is CASSPKEQGSSYEQYF. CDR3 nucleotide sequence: TGTGCCAGCAGCCCGAAGGAACAGGGAAGTTCCTACGAGCAGTACTTC.

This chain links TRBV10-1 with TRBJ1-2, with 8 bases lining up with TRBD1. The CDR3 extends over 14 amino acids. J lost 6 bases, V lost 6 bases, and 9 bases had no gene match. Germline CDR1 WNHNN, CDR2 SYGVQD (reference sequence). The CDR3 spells CASSSQQGADGYTF. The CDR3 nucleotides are TGCGCCAGCAGCTCCCAGCAGGGGGCGGATGGCTACACCTTC.

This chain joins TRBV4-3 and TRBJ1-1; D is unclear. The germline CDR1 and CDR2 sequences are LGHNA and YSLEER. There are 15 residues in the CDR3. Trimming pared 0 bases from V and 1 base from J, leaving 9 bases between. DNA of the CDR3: TGCGCCAGCAGCCAAGATCGGTGGAGGAACACTGAAGCTTTCTTT. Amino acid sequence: CASSQDRWRNTEAFF.

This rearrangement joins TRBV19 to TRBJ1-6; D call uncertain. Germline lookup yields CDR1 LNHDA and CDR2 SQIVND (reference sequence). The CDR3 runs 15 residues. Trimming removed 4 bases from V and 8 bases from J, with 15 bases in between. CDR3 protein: CASSRGRSEDSPLHF. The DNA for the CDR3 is TGTGCCAGTAGTAGAGGGAGATCTGAGGATTCACCCCTCCACTTT.

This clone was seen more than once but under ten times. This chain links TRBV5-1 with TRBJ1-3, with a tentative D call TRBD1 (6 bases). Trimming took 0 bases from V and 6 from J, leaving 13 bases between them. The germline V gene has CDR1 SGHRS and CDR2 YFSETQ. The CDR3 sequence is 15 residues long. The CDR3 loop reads CASSLGTDVVNTIYF. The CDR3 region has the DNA TGCGCCAGCAGCTTGGGGACAGACGTTGTAAACACCATATATTTT.

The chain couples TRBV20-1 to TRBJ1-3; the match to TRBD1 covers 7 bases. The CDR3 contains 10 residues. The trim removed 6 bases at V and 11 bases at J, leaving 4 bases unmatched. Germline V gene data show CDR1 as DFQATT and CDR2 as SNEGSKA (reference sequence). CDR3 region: CSANRGSIYF. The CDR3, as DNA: TGCAGTGCGAACAGGGGTTCCATATATTTT.

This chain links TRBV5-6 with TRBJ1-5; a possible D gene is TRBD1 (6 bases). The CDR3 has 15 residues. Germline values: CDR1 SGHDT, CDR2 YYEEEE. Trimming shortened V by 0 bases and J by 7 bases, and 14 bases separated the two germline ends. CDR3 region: CASSLGQVDIQPQHF. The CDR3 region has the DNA TGTGCCAGCAGCTTGGGACAGGTGGATATCCAGCCCCAGCATTTT.